A selection of T cell receptor beta chains follows, all from one sample in a study of control samples from healthy donors and cancer patients. Measured with immunoSEQ multiplex PCR; TCRdb has only the in-frame clones, and not every one. The table shows 170,000 or so clones, with roughly 90% occurring only once. Sequenced input: blood. The receptors here all came from a woman aged 50 to 60 in good health. Each CDR3 is given with its conserved first and last residue. The D gene is left open where the match is weak. Size tells how often a clone was seen (once, few, many) or the class of an expanded clone, and some rows leave it out.

J,size,V,D,DNA,CDR3
TRBJ2-7,-,TRBV6-5,-,TGTGCCAGCAGTTACTCTCCCGGCGAATACGAGCAGTACTTC,CASSYSPGEYEQYF
TRBJ2-3,-,TRBV28,-,TGTGCCAGCAGTCCGGTGACAGGCTCTAGCACAGATACGCAGTATTTT,CASSPVTGSSTDTQYF
TRBJ2-2,-,TRBV30,-,TGTGCCTGGAGCCTAGGGGTAGGGATGAACACCGGGGAGCTGTTTTTT,CAWSLGVGMNTGELFF
TRBJ2-3,few,TRBV5-8,TRBD2,TGTGCCAGCAGCTTGTTAGCGGGAGACACAGATACGCAGTATTTT,CASSLLAGDTDTQYF
TRBJ1-5,-,TRBV3-1/TRBV3-2,-,TGTGCCAGCAGCCAAATGGGGGGAGAGGGGCCCCAGCATTTT,CASSQMGGEGPQHF
TRBJ1-1,-,TRBV4-1,-,TGCGCCAGCAGCCAAGCGGCTCCGACGGATCGCACTGAAGCTTTCTTT,CASSQAAPTDRTEAFF
TRBJ2-2,few,TRBV24-1,TRBD1,TGTGCCACCAGTGATTTTAGACAGGGGCTCACCGGGGAGCTGTTTTTT,CATSDFRQGLTGELFF
TRBJ2-1,-,TRBV11-3,TRBD2,TGTGCCAGCAGCTTAAGGCTAGCGGGCTACAATGAGCAGTTCTTC,CASSLRLAGYNEQFF
TRBJ2-1,-,TRBV2,TRBD2,TGTGCCAGCTCGGGACTAGCGGGCTACAATGAGCAGTTCTTC,CASSGLAGYNEQFF
TRBJ2-7,-,TRBV9,TRBD2,TGTGCCAGTGGGGGGGAGGCCTACGAGCAGTACTTC,CASGGEAYEQYF
TRBJ2-7,few,TRBV29-1,TRBD1,TGCAGCGTTGGACAGGGGATCAACGAGCAGTACTTC,CSVGQGINEQYF
TRBJ2-3,-,TRBV28,-,TGTGCCAGCACCCTCGAGGCTCGACGTTCCACAGATACGCAGTATTTT,CASTLEARRSTDTQYF
TRBJ2-7,-,TRBV4-3,-,TGCGCCAGCAGCCGGGGGCGATTTATAGACGAGGGTGTCCAGCAGCAGTACTTC,CASSRGRFIDEGVQQQYF
TRBJ1-4,-,TRBV9,-,TGTGCCAGCAGCACCCGATTAGGAACTAATGAAAAACTGTTTTTT,CASSTRLGTNEKLFF
TRBJ1-5,-,TRBV3-1/TRBV3-2,TRBD1,TGTGCCAGCAGCAGGGGACAGGGGCTGAATCAGCCCCAGCATTTT,CASSRGQGLNQPQHF
TRBJ1-2,-,TRBV30,TRBD1,TGTGCCTGGAGTGTACAGAGGTCGACAGGGTTAAAATCTAACTATGGCTACACCTTC,CAWSVQRSTGLKSNYGYTF
TRBJ2-7,-,TRBV29-1,-,TGCAGCGTTGGGTTGGAGGGGGACTACGAGCAGTACTTC,CSVGLEGDYEQYF
TRBJ1-3,once,TRBV7-6,-,TGTGCCAGCAGCTTAGCAGTTACAGGCCTCTCTGGAAACACCATATATTTT,CASSLAVTGLSGNTIYF
TRBJ2-1,-,TRBV27,-,TGTGCCAGCACCAGAGTGCCGGGACACCCGGGGGAGCAGTTCTTC,CASTRVPGHPGEQFF
TRBJ2-1,-,TRBV19,-,TGTGCCAGTAGTGGTTATCTCGCCTACAATGAGCAGTTCTTC,CASSGYLAYNEQFF
TRBJ2-5,-,TRBV9,-,TGTGCCAGCAGCTCAGGGTTAGGAGAGACCCAGTACTTC,CASSSGLGETQYF
TRBJ2-2,-,TRBV10-1,TRBD2,TGCGCCAGCCGTAGCGGGAGCGGTACCGGGGAGCTGTTTTTT,CASRSGSGTGELFF
TRBJ2-1,-,TRBV3-1/TRBV3-2,-,TGTGCCAGCAGCCTGAATAGGGATAATGAGCAGTTCTTC,CASSLNRDNEQFF
TRBJ2-1,-,TRBV9,-,TGTGCCAGCAGCGTAGAGGGGCTAAGGAATGAGCAGTTCTTC,CASSVEGLRNEQFF
TRBJ1-2,-,TRBV3-1/TRBV3-2,TRBD1,TGTGCCAGCAGCCATAGGACAGGGGGTCATGGCTACACCTTC,CASSHRTGGHGYTF
TRBJ1-4,-,TRBV30,-,TGTGCCTGGACCCCGGGTCCCCGGGGGGAAAAACTGTTTTTT,CAWTPGPRGEKLFF
TRBJ1-4,-,TRBV29-1,-,TGCAGCGTTGCAGCTAGCAGGGGAAAAGAAAAACTGTTTTTT,CSVAASRGKEKLFF
TRBJ2-2,-,TRBV5-5,-,TGTGCCAGCAGGAGTGAGCCAGTGAACACCGGGGAGCTGTTTTTT,CASRSEPVNTGELFF
TRBJ1-1,-,TRBV9,-,TGTGCCAGCAGCGTAGGGCGGGGAGTTGACACTGAAGCTTTCTTT,CASSVGRGVDTEAFF
TRBJ2-4,-,TRBV7-2,-,TGTGCCAGCAGCTTAGGGGGGCCCCCCCAAAACATTCAGTACTTC,CASSLGGPPQNIQYF
TRBJ2-7,-,TRBV21-1,-,TGTGCCACCTCAACTAGGATTGTAAAACAAGGGGGCTACGAGCAGTACTTC,CATSTRIVKQGGYEQYF
TRBJ2-5,-,TRBV18,-,TGTGCCAGCTCACCGCGAGGGGCGTACCAAGAGACCCAGTACTTC,CASSPRGAYQETQYF
TRBJ1-5,once,TRBV12-3/TRBV12-4,-,TGTGCCAGCAGGGGGACACCTCAGCAGCCCCAGCATTTT,CASRGTPQQPQHF
TRBJ1-4,-,TRBV5-1,-,TGCGCCAGCAGCCGAGACCGGTATGAAAAACTGTTTTTT,CASSRDRYEKLFF
TRBJ2-7,-,TRBV2,TRBD1,TGTGCCAGCAGTGGTCTTCTGGACAGGGGGCGTTACGAGCAGTACTTC,CASSGLLDRGRYEQYF
TRBJ2-2,-,TRBV24-1,-,TGTGCCTCTACCGGGGCAGGGTACACCGGGGAGCTGTTTTTT,CASTGAGYTGELFF
TRBJ2-6,-,TRBV10-3,-,TGTGCCACAGGGCCCTCTGGGGCCAACGTCCTGACTTTC,CATGPSGANVLTF
TRBJ1-1,-,TRBV6-6,-,TGTGCCAGCAGACCCGGTGGGGGCGGCACTGAAGCTTTCTTT,CASRPGGGGTEAFF
TRBJ1-2,-,TRBV3-1/TRBV3-2,TRBD1,TGTGCCAGCAGCCAACGAGCCGGGACAGGGTGGTGGAAAGGCTACACCTTC,CASSQRAGTGWWKGYTF
TRBJ2-3,-,TRBV7-6,-,TGTGCCAGCAGTTTTAACACAGATACGCAGTATTTT,CASSFNTDTQYF
TRBJ1-3,-,TRBV30,-,TGTGCCTGGATTACCCGAGGCTCTGGAAACACCATATATTTT,CAWITRGSGNTIYF
TRBJ2-6,few,TRBV5-4,-,TGTGCCAGCAGCTTGGCCGGGGCCTCTGGGGCCAACGTCCTGACTTTC,CASSLAGASGANVLTF
TRBJ2-1,-,TRBV2,-,TGTGCCAGCAGTGAAGCGCTCCTATCCAGAACGGTCAGGAATGAGCAGTTCTTC,CASSEALLSRTVRNEQFF
TRBJ1-2,-,TRBV30,-,TGTGCCTACCGTCTAGGGAACTATGGCTACACCTTC,CAYRLGNYGYTF
TRBJ2-1,once,TRBV6-5,-,TGTGCCAGCAGTTACAGGAGACTTGGCGAGCAGTTCTTC,CASSYRRLGEQFF
TRBJ1-2,once,TRBV7-3,-,TGTGCCAGCAGCCCAGACGGCTCCTATGGCTACACCTTC,CASSPDGSYGYTF
TRBJ2-5,-,TRBV7-9,-,TGTGCCAGCAGCCTCCCCAGCAGGTTGGGGTCCTACTTC,CASSLPSRLGSYF
TRBJ2-7,-,TRBV5-4,-,TGTGCCAGCAGCTTCCGGGGAATCCCCTACGAGCAGTACTTC,CASSFRGIPYEQYF
TRBJ1-5,-,TRBV6-8,-,TGTGCCAGCAGCCTTCGGGGTGAGCAGGGAAGCAATCAGCCCCAGCATTTT,CASSLRGEQGSNQPQHF
TRBJ2-3,-,TRBV29-1,-,TGCAGCGTTGAAGAGGCAGATACGCAGTATTTT,CSVEEADTQYF
TRBJ2-7,-,TRBV9,TRBD2,TGTGCCAGCAGCGTAGGAGGGGAGGGGTACGAGCAGTACTTC,CASSVGGEGYEQYF
TRBJ1-4,-,TRBV7-6,-,TGTGCCAGCAGCTTAGCGAGGAGGGGGGAAGTAGCAACTAATGAAAAACTGTTTTTT,CASSLARRGEVATNEKLFF